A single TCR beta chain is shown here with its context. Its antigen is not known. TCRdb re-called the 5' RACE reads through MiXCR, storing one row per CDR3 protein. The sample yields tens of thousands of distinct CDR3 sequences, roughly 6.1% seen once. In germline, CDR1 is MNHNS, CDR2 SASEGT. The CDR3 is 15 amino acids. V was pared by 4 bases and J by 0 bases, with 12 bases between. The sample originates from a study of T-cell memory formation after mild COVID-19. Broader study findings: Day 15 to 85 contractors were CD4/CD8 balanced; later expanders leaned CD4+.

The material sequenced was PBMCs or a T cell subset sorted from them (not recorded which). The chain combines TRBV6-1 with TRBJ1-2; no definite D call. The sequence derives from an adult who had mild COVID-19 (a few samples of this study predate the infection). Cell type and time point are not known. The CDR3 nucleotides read TGTGCCAGCAGTGCAGGACGGATAGCTAACTATGGCTACACCTTC. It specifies CASSAGRIANYGYTF.